The rows below give T cell receptor beta chains drawn from one sample of a study of OX40 agonist ivuxolimab in advanced cancers. Generated by immunoSEQ multiplex PCR, the TCRdb table keeps only in-frame clones and is missing some. Here the sample spans about 74,000 clones, 84% being singletons. Sequencing was performed on CD4+ or CD8+ T cells sorted from blood, taken in a trial of the OX40 agonist ivuxolimab. The origin of the receptors is an adult with an advanced solid tumor such as melanoma, head and neck, liver or kidney cancer. CDR3s include the opening cysteine and the closing phenylalanine or tryptophan.

j_call v_call cdr3_aa
TRBJ2-7 TRBV7-9 CASSLGSGGTYYEQYF
TRBJ2-3 TRBV5-4 CASGGGERIGTDTQYF
TRBJ2-3 TRBV11-1 CASSPDGLAGGTDTQYF
TRBJ2-3 TRBV11-1 CASSQRRGADTQYF
TRBJ2-7 TRBV7-2 CASSRRAAYEQYF
TRBJ1-5 TRBV2 CASSGGAASRAGQPQHF
TRBJ1-1 TRBV2 CASSRRTGGITEAFF
TRBJ1-2 TRBV5-4 CASSFRQGQINYGYTF
TRBJ1-6 TRBV4-3 CASSRKDRGDSPLHF
TRBJ2-1 TRBV6-4 CASSAWGGEIYNEQFF
TRBJ1-1 TRBV11-2 CASSLVGTAGTEAFF
TRBJ2-1 TRBV10-3 CAISEGAGGPNEQFF
TRBJ2-5 TRBV19 CASSTGDRSGETQYF
TRBJ2-1 TRBV7-8 CASSLLAGGPHEQFF
TRBJ2-2 TRBV25-1 CASNKGGANTGELFF
TRBJ1-1 TRBV30 CAWSLSGTRNEAFF
TRBJ1-3 TRBV2 CASSAGGLSTSVPGNTIYF
TRBJ1-4 TRBV12-1 CASTCDGTGNISTNEKLFF
TRBJ1-1 TRBV5-6 CASGSVTGRTEAFF
TRBJ2-7 TRBV6-1 CASSFTGQGFYEQYF
TRBJ2-7 TRBV28 CASSSQPPPHEQYF
TRBJ2-1 TRBV2 CASSESRGKGYNEQFF
TRBJ2-2 TRBV2 CASSETSVITGELFF
TRBJ2-1 TRBV18 CASSPSGGNRNEQFF
TRBJ1-5 TRBV11-1 CASSQGGYQPQHF
TRBJ1-2 TRBV2 CASRRDNDGGYTF
TRBJ1-6 TRBV18 CASSYSGAGRNSPLHF
TRBJ1-4 TRBV9 CASSEGLVYEKLFF
TRBJ2-3 TRBV5-1 CASSFSGATDTQYF
TRBJ2-5 TRBV6-1 CASSEVGTGGVWTQYF
TRBJ2-1 TRBV27 CASSDRDTAANEQFF
TRBJ1-5 TRBV15 CATSRTGREDQPQHF
TRBJ1-1 TRBV28 CASSAPGRPMNTEAFF
TRBJ1-1 TRBV27 CASRSGQGAGGAFF
TRBJ1-6 TRBV7-2 CASSLTNGGNNSPLHF
TRBJ2-2 TRBV7-9 CASSSDWETGELFF
TRBJ1-4 TRBV18 CASSPQSDNEKLFF
TRBJ2-6 TRBV6-6 CASGGGGTGANVLTF
TRBJ1-1 TRBV6-5 CASTPPLGEAFF
TRBJ2-1 TRBV9 CASSLGTSRGNEQFF
TRBJ1-1 TRBV6-5 CASSYLQGGAFF
TRBJ2-3 TRBV19 CASSIGTFPSWYF
TRBJ2-5 TRBV4-1 CASSHPGQGGTQYF
TRBJ1-2 TRBV14 CASSPGRTYGYTF
TRBJ2-7 TRBV9 CASAEGQLSSYEQYF
TRBJ1-2 TRBV28 CASSLGVGGYGYTF
TRBJ1-1 TRBV5-1 CASSTLRPGMSTEAFF
TRBJ1-4 TRBV5-1 CASSVELTATNEKLFF
TRBJ1-5 TRBV27 CASSDRSGVVQPQHF
TRBJ1-1 TRBV6-5 CASSYGKNTEAFF
TRBJ1-5 TRBV5-6 CASSLKGQGAINQPQHF
TRBJ2-7 TRBV27 CASGDPGQGAGEQYF
TRBJ1-5 TRBV30 CAWSVGVYSNQPQHF
TRBJ2-1 TRBV27 CASRAPGTEQFF
TRBJ2-5 TRBV15 CATSREKLVQETQYF
TRBJ2-1 TRBV11-2 CASIRDRRGEQFF
TRBJ2-1 TRBV5-6 CASSFGTGGPFEFF